The T cell receptor (beta chain) under discussion was sequenced for a study of T cells in Graves' hyperthyroidism and ophthalmopathy. This clonotype showed up many times. There are 15 residues in the CDR3. Unmatched junction bases numbered 10, after V lost 5 bases and J lost 6 bases. In germline, CDR1 is SGHAT, CDR2 FQNNGV. What was amplified from RNA transcripts were TCR beta CDR3 regions. Using the HTBI primer set, a first-round RT-PCR was run on the TCR CDR3. A single record per CDR3 protein comes from TCRdb applying MiXCR to the multiplex PCR reads. The sample lists around 340,000 distinct CDR3 sequences, around 18% seen once, with about a sixth in the top ten.

The rearrangement links TRBV11-2 to TRBJ1-2; TRBD1 agrees at 9 bases. The receptor's source is a woman in her 40s with Graves' ophthalmopathy. Material: blood. CDR3 sequence (DNA): TGTGCCAGCAGCGGAAGGGACAGGGCGGCCGATGGCTACACCTTC. Its protein product is CASSGRDRAADGYTF. The full variable domain, completed using reference TRBV11-2 and TRBJ1-2, is EAGVAQSPRYKIIEKRQSVAFWCNPISGHATLYWYQQILGQGPKLLIQFQNNGVVDDSQLPKDRFSAERLKGVDSTLKIQPAKLEDSAVYLCASSGRDRAADGYTFGSGTRLTVV.